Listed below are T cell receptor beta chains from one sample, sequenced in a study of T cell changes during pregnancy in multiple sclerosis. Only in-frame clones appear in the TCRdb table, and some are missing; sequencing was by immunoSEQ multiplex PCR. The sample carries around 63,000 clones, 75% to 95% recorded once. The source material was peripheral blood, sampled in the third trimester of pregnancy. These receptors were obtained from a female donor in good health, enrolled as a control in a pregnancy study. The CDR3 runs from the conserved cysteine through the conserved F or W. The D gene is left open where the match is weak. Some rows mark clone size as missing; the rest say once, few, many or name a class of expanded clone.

TGTGCCAGCAGTTTCGGGGGTGGAACCTACGAGCAGTACTTC	CASSFGGGTYEQYF	-	TRBV27	TRBJ2-7	-
TGTGCCAGCAGCGTAGTTCCAGGGGAAGAGACCCAGTACTTC	CASSVVPGEETQYF	-	TRBV9	TRBJ2-5	-
TGTGCCAGCAGTCCGGGTGCCTCCTACGAGCAGTACTTC	CASSPGASYEQYF	-	TRBV27	TRBJ2-7	-
TGTGCCAGCAGTTACGATCGGGATCAGCCCCAGCATTTT	CASSYDRDQPQHF	-	TRBV6-5	TRBJ1-5	-
TGTGCCAGCAGCCCGGGATTAGAGCAGTTCTTC	CASSPGLEQFF	-	TRBV9	TRBJ2-1	once
TGTGCCAGCAGCGTAGGGTCTTCCGACAGGGGAAGGAACACCATATATTTT	CASSVGSSDRGRNTIYF	TRBD1	TRBV9	TRBJ1-3	-
TGTGCCAGCAGCTTGGTATTGGGACTAGCGGGGAGAGCAGATACGCAGTATTTT	CASSLVLGLAGRADTQYF	TRBD2	TRBV7-8	TRBJ2-3	-
TGTGCCAGCAGCCTCTGGGAGATAGGTCTTTCGTTCTTC	CASSLWEIGLSFF	-	TRBV7-2	TRBJ2-1	-
TGTGCCAGCAGTTTACGGGGGATGAACACTGAAGCTTTCTTT	CASSLRGMNTEAFF	-	TRBV27	TRBJ1-1	-
TGTGCCAGCACGGGACAGATCTACGAGCAGTACTTC	CASTGQIYEQYF	TRBD1	TRBV6-6	TRBJ2-7	once
TGTGCCAGCAGCCCGACAGGGCTCACCGGGGAGCTGTTTTTT	CASSPTGLTGELFF	TRBD1	TRBV5-6	TRBJ2-2	-
TGCGCCAGCAGCCCCGCCGGGACTAGCGGTTATGCGCAGTTCTTC	CASSPAGTSGYAQFF	TRBD2	TRBV5-1	TRBJ2-1	-
TGTGCCATCAGCATTAGCGGAGGAAGCACAGATACGCAGTATTTT	CAISISGGSTDTQYF	-	TRBV10-3	TRBJ2-3	-
TGTGCCAGCAGCCAAGACCTAGGCTACTACGAGCAGTACTTC	CASSQDLGYYEQYF	-	TRBV11-2	TRBJ2-7	-
TGTGCCAGTAGCCAGGTTTGGGACACTGAAGCTTTCTTT	CASSQVWDTEAFF	-	TRBV19	TRBJ1-1	-
TGCGCCAGCAGCCTCACAGAAATTAAAGAGACCCAGTACTTC	CASSLTEIKETQYF	-	TRBV5-1	TRBJ2-5	-
TGTGCCAGCAGTCCCGGGACAGTAACTGAAGCTTTCTTT	CASSPGTVTEAFF	TRBD1	TRBV2	TRBJ1-1	-
TGTGCCAGCAGCTTAAAGGGGGACAGGGTATCTGGGGCCAACGTCCTGACTTTC	CASSLKGDRVSGANVLTF	TRBD1	TRBV7-9	TRBJ2-6	-
TGTGCCAGTAGTATAGAAGAAGCGATCAATCCAAAATGGCAGTTCTTC	CASSIEEAINPKWQFF	-	TRBV19	TRBJ2-1	-
TGTGCCAGCAGTTTTGGGCGGGAGACCCTCTACAATGAGCAGTTCTTC	CASSFGRETLYNEQFF	TRBD2	TRBV28	TRBJ2-1	-
TGCAGCGCCCGGGACACCAACACTGAAGCTTTCTTT	CSARDTNTEAFF	-	TRBV29-1	TRBJ1-1	few
TGTGCCAGCAGCTTGTTACAGGGCGGCTATGGCTACACCTTC	CASSLLQGGYGYTF	-	TRBV5-4	TRBJ1-2	-
TGCGCCAGCAGCCGTTTGCTACAGGGGTCCGGAAACACCATATATTTT	CASSRLLQGSGNTIYF	TRBD1	TRBV5-1	TRBJ1-3	-
TGCGCCAGCAGCCTGGGGCAGGGGTACGAGCAGTACTTC	CASSLGQGYEQYF	-	TRBV4-1	TRBJ2-7	-
TGTGCCAGCAGCCAATCCACCGGGACAGGGATTTATGGCTACACCTTC	CASSQSTGTGIYGYTF	TRBD1	TRBV5-4	TRBJ1-2	-
TGTGCCAGCAGCCAAGCGCACGAGCAGTACTTC	CASSQAHEQYF	-	TRBV4-2	TRBJ2-7	-
TGTGCCATCAGTGAAAGGTGGGGGAGGAACAATCAGCCCCAGCATTTT	CAISERWGRNNQPQHF	-	TRBV10-3	TRBJ1-5	-
TGTGCCAGCAGCTGGGAGGGGGAGTCACCCCTCCACTTT	CASSWEGESPLHF	-	TRBV7-8	TRBJ1-6	-
TGTGCCAGCAGACGGACAGTTGGGGGCAATGAGCAGTTCTTC	CASRRTVGGNEQFF	-	TRBV7-8	TRBJ2-1	-
TGTGCCAGCAGTTCCGGGACAGCCTACTACGAGCAGTACTTC	CASSSGTAYYEQYF	TRBD1	TRBV6-1	TRBJ2-7	-
TGTGCCAGCACCGCTTTGGGCGGGAGCACCGGGGAGCTGTTTTTT	CASTALGGSTGELFF	TRBD2	TRBV6-1	TRBJ2-2	few
TGTGCCAGCGCTATTATGGCAGGGGGCACCGGGGAGCTGTTTTTT	CASAIMAGGTGELFF	TRBD1	TRBV6-1	TRBJ2-2	-
TGCGCCAGCAGCTGGGCGTCTCGAGATACGCAGTATTTT	CASSWASRDTQYF	-	TRBV5-1	TRBJ2-3	-
TGCGCCAGCAGCCAAGGCGCTAGCGAAGCTTTCTTT	CASSQGASEAFF	-	TRBV4-1	TRBJ1-1	few
TGTGCCAGCAGCGATCCGGGACAGCACTACGAGCAGTACTTC	CASSDPGQHYEQYF	TRBD1	TRBV13	TRBJ2-7	-
TGTGCCAGTAGTTTCCTGGGACAGGGCAACGAGCAGTACTTC	CASSFLGQGNEQYF	TRBD1	TRBV19	TRBJ2-7	-
TGTGCCAGCAGCTTAGGACAGGGGGGAAAACTGTTTTTT	CASSLGQGGKLFF	TRBD1	TRBV7-9	TRBJ1-4	-
TGTGCCAGCCATAGCGGGAGCGGCGGGTCCTACGAGCAGTACTTC	CASHSGSGGSYEQYF	TRBD2	TRBV2	TRBJ2-7	-
TGTGCCAGCAGCGGGAGGATCACTAGCGGGGGTTCCACAGATACGCAGTATTTT	CASSGRITSGGSTDTQYF	TRBD2	TRBV9	TRBJ2-3	-
TGTGCCAGCAGCACAGTCCTAGGGGGCGAGCAGTACTTC	CASSTVLGGEQYF	-	TRBV9	TRBJ2-7	-
TGTGCCAGCAGTTACTCGATGGGGGCGCGGCCCCAGCATTTT	CASSYSMGARPQHF	-	TRBV6-5	TRBJ1-5	-
TGCGCCAGCAGCTTCGGAGACGGACAGCCCCAGCATTTT	CASSFGDGQPQHF	-	TRBV5-1	TRBJ1-5	-
TGTGCCAGCAGTGAGGCCGGGGGCTCCTACAATGAGCAGTTCTTC	CASSEAGGSYNEQFF	-	TRBV6-1	TRBJ2-1	-
TGCGCCAGCAGCCAAACCGGGACAGGGAGGGAAAAACTGTTTTTT	CASSQTGTGREKLFF	TRBD1	TRBV4-1	TRBJ1-4	once
TGCGCCAGCAGGCAGAATGATAATCAGCCCCAGCATTTT	CASRQNDNQPQHF	-	TRBV5-1	TRBJ1-5	-
TGTGCCAGCAGCTTAGCAGGAGCGTACGAGCAGTACTTC	CASSLAGAYEQYF	-	TRBV7-9	TRBJ2-7	-